What follows is one TCR beta chain and its context. The sample holds many counts of this clonotype. The antigen it recognizes is unknown. Base quality data are lacking; no much larger clone is found one base away. cDNA was synthesized by template-switch 5'RACE using a primer with a 10-nucleotide random unique molecular identifier that tagged each TCR transcript. Each sequencing run produced over 170 million TCR-beta sequences covering 15-18 subjects. Total RNA was extracted with the RNeasy kit. The KAPA Real-time Library Amplification kit was used to amplify TCR-beta VDJ regions with primers targeting the TCR constant region and the 5'RACE anchor. A first PCR added sample indexes and Illumina adaptors, after which a second PCR increased the library yield. After Ampure bead purification, the TCR product of roughly 650 bp was size-selected on a 2% E-gel SizeSelection system. Before pooling, libraries had their quality checked on a Bioanalyzer, their concentration measured with Qubit, and their quantity determined with the Kapa Library Quantification kit. An Illumina HiSeq 2500 was used to sequence the libraries paired-end at 2 x 150 bp. To increase sequence diversity, roughly 24-32% phiX was spiked into each library pool. On the study's bioinformatics: The quality-filtered reads were processed with the UMI-based MiGEC pipeline, whose error correction step removed more than 80% of the raw TCR sequences. IMGT germline references were used for alignment of VDJ genes, and clonotypes were defined by a unique CDR3 amino acid sequence together with V-J genes. VDJtools evaluated clonal expansion, Shannon diversity and CDR3 relatedness (CalcPairwiseDistances, ClusterSamples); CLCbio workbench built phylogenetic trees. A clone was classed as expanded if it had 8 or more unique UMIs, a cutoff based on coefficient-of-variation modelling across technical triplicates. TCRdb redid the processing of the public reads, applying fastp at Q25 and MiXCR, and retained in-frame beta chains. For every CDR3 protein sequence, its rows merge into one entry that carries the most common genes and DNA. The V and J calls were not made by the authors but by TCRdb's processing. For this sample the table gives around 60,000 distinct CDR3 sequences, of which more than 3% were detected only once. Approximately 7.1% of the sample lies in the top ten.

The data originate from a study of neurological immune-mediated disorders (dated by TCRdb to the late 2010s). In terms of the full investigation: Among the roughly 34 multiple sclerosis patients, relapsing-remitting MS was present in 31 and secondary progressive MS was present in 3. Using UMI-based sequencing, the study compared peripheral blood TCR-beta repertoires from patients with HTLV-I-associated myelopathy (HAM/TSP), patients with multiple sclerosis, and healthy controls. Alongside PBMC samples, the set of more than 80 TCR-beta libraries contained longitudinal samples, technical triplicates, and paired CD4+ and CD8+ T-cell subsets that had been sorted. The cohort was made up of around 70 subjects, consisting of roughly 14 HAM/TSP patients, approximately 35 multiple sclerosis patients and around 20 healthy controls.

Paper-wide results and their limitations: Across subjects, expanded clones never shared an identical CDR3 amino acid sequence, which suggests that the TCR-beta repertoires in every group were private. In phylogenetic analysis, the repertoires of 18 of 34 MS patients grouped into a cluster of related CDR3 sequences, which suggests a possible signature at the repertoire level. TCR clonal expansion was greatest in HAM/TSP patients and smallest in MS patients, who ranked below even healthy controls. No clinical or MRI features were associated with the MS cluster, and the authors said that larger cohorts are needed.

Libraries from unsorted PBMCs were made from 2 million PBMCs kept in RNAlater at -80 degrees C until RNA extraction. The multiple sclerosis patients were enrolled in a US clinical protocol that used magnetic resonance imaging to evaluate disease progression. Peripheral blood was subjected to Ficoll-Hypaque density gradient centrifugation to isolate PBMCs, which were then cryopreserved in liquid nitrogen. From cysteine to phenylalanine, the CDR3 is 19 amino acids long. Left in the record is the CDR3 DNA by itself, 57 bases read in frame from the first base. The germline V gene (reference sequence) yields DFQATT for CDR1 and SNEGSKA for CDR2. V loses 0 bases at its end and J loses 0 bases; junction bases beyond the gene matches: 11.

This receptor was identified in a woman aged 55-75 years with multiple sclerosis. Sequenced: PBMCs. The rearrangement joined TRBV20-1 to TRBJ2-4; the central 10 bases match TRBD2. The sequenced DNA: TGCAGTGCTAGAGAGGGAGCTAGCGGGAGTTTTCTAGCCAAAAACATTCAGTACTTC. Its product reads: CSAREGASGSFLAKNIQYF.